This T cell receptor beta chain was recovered during a study of T cell responses to AZD1222 COVID-19 vaccine. The CDR3 spans 10 residues. Trimming removed 6 bases at V and 6 bases at J, with 6 bases between. Per germline, CDR1 SNHLY and CDR2 FYNNEI. Notes on this clone: Antigen: not known.

The method was immunoSEQ multiplex PCR; TCRdb's version includes in-frame clones alone and lacks a portion of them. Of some 150,000 clones listed, around nine tenths were seen once; the top ten hold under 2%. Recipients boosted at about 4 weeks or about 12 weeks are pooled. Study-wide results and limits: Mostly white British, mostly female donors; authors suggested clonal diversity may be underestimated. A rise in Spike-specific TCR breadth and depth followed two AZD1222 doses.

This chain uses TRBV2 with TRBJ2-7, with D hard to call. This specimen was peripheral blood, taken 28 days after the second AZD1222 dose. This clonotype was obtained from an adult who received the AZD1222 COVID-19 vaccine. CDR3 in amino acids: CASRGIEQYF. Here the CDR3 DNA reads TGTGCCAGCAGGGGGATCGAGCAGTACTTC.